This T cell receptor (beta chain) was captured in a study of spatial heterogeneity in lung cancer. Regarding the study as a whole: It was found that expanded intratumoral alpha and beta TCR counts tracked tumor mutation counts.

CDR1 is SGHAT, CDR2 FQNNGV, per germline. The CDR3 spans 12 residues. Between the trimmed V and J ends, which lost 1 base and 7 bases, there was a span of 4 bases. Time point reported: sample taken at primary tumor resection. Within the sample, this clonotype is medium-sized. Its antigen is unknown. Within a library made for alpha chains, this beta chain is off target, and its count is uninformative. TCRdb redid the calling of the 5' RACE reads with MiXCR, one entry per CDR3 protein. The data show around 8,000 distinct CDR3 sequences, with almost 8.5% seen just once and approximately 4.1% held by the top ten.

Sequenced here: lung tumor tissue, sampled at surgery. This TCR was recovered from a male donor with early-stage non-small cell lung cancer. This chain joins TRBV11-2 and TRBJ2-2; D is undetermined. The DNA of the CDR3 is TGTGCCAGCAGCTTAGGTCTCGGGGAGCTGTTTTTT. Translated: CASSLGLGELFF.